The 20 T cell receptor beta chains presented below share a single source sample, sequenced in a study of T cell responses to AZD1222 COVID-19 vaccine. The protocol was immunoSEQ multiplex PCR, while the TCRdb copy is restricted to in-frame clones and leaves out a portion. Among roughly 91,000 clones, roughly nine tenths were seen once, and the ten largest hold around 3%. Sequences were derived from peripheral blood, sampled on day 0 of AZD1222 vaccination. These receptors were obtained from an adult in good health.

V gene TRBV2 combines with J gene TRBJ2-5, with 7 bases identical to TRBD1. CDR1 is SNHLY, CDR2 FYNNEI, per germline. The CDR3 sequence is 12 residues long. V lost 6 bases, J lost 9 bases, and 7 bases stayed unmatched. The DNA for the CDR3 is TGTGCCAGCAGCACAACCCAGGGGGCCCAGTACTTC. This codes for CASSTTQGAQYF.

The chain couples TRBV12-3 or TRBV12-4 to TRBJ1-1, with unresolved D. The V end was cut by 6 bases, the J end by 5 bases, with 10 bases between. The CDR3 is 12 residues long. CDR3 amino acids: CASRLQRTEAFF. CDR3 nucleotides: TGTGCCAGCAGACTGCAGAGGACTGAAGCTTTCTTT.

V gene TRBV5-5 combines with J gene TRBJ2-7; possibly TRBD2 for D (6 bases). Germline V gives CDR1 SGHKS, CDR2 YYEKEE (reference sequence). CDR3 length equals 15 residues. V was trimmed by 4 bases and J by 0 bases, leaving 14 bases between them. The CDR3: CASSPGLGSSYEQYF. In DNA form, the CDR3 reads TGTGCCAGCAGCCCGGGACTGGGGAGCTCCTACGAGCAGTACTTC.

The chain employs TRBV3-1 (or the pseudogene TRBV3-2) and TRBJ1-2, with D perhaps matching TRBD1 (5 bases). In germline, CDR1 is LGHDT, CDR2 YNNKEL (reference sequence). Between the trimmed V and J ends, which lost 0 bases and 6 bases, there was a span of 20 bases. The CDR3 is 17 amino acids. CDR3 sequence reads: CASSQDTPRGGIHGYTF. The CDR3 nucleotides are TGTGCCAGCAGCCAAGATACGCCTCGGGGGGGTATCCATGGCTACACCTTC.

The CDR3 loop reads CASSRFNEQFF. In DNA, the CDR3 is TGTGCCAGCAGTCGATTCAATGAGCAGTTCTTC. The chain has TRBV12-3 or TRBV12-4 and TRBJ2-1, with D unclear. There are 11 residues in the CDR3. V was pared by 5 bases and J by 6 bases, with 5 bases between.

The chain combines TRBV4-2 with TRBJ2-1, with a possible D match to TRBD2 (5 bases). Deletions cut 1 base from V and 7 bases from J, with 11 bases between. Germline loops: CDR1 LGHNA, CDR2 YNFKEQ. The CDR3 extends over 14 amino acids. The CDR3 is CASSQGPRGNEQFF. The CDR3 coding sequence is TGTGCCAGCAGCCAAGGACCCAGAGGGAATGAGCAGTTCTTC.

The J gene is TRBJ1-6, the V gene TRBV4-1; no firm D call. CDR1 MGHRA and CDR2 YSYEKL come from the germline V gene. The length of the CDR3 is 16 residues. Trimming took 0 bases from V and 7 from J, leaving 13 bases between them. Here the CDR3 reads CASSQDGRNRNSPLHF. The DNA for the CDR3 is TGCGCCAGCAGCCAAGATGGGCGGAACCGAAATTCACCCCTCCACTTT.

J is TRBJ1-4 and V is TRBV19, with unresolved D. The CDR3 covers 11 residues. Between the trimmed V and J ends, which lost 5 bases and 5 bases, there was a span of 3 bases. Germline V gene sequence: CDR1 LNHDA, CDR2 SQIVND (reference sequence). For the CDR3, the DNA is TGTGCCAGTAGTCGGAATGAAAAACTGTTTTTT. It is translated as CASSRNEKLFF.

This clone has just a few counts. The chain employs TRBV5-1 and TRBJ1-1; D gene ambiguous. The CDR3 extends over 14 amino acids. V was pared by 0 bases and J by 0 bases, with 6 bases between. Germline CDR1 reads SGHRS; CDR2 reads YFSETQ. CDR3 residues: CASSLVALNTEAFF. CDR3 coding DNA: TGCGCCAGCAGCTTGGTCGCATTGAACACTGAAGCTTTCTTT.

The gene calls are TRBV27 and TRBJ1-2, with TRBD1 matching 8 bases. In germline, CDR1 is MNHEY, CDR2 SMNVEV (reference sequence). Losses at the gene ends were 10 bases for V and 7 bases for J; bases not matched to a gene: 8. This CDR3 is built from 12 residues. In DNA, the CDR3 is TGTGCCACCATGACAGGGGTTGCTGGCTACACCTTC. The encoded protein is CATMTGVAGYTF.

The rearrangement uses TRBV24-1 and TRBJ2-3, with D unclear. V was pared by 1 base and J by 3 bases, with 13 bases between. The germline V gene has CDR1 KGHDR and CDR2 SFDVKD. This CDR3 has 16 amino acids. CDR3 DNA sequence: TGTGCCACCAGTGATTTTGGGGTGGACGGGACAGATACGCAGTATTTT. Translating it yields CATSDFGVDGTDTQYF.

The rearrangement links TRBV4-1 to TRBJ1-1; D is unclear. Germline values: CDR1 MGHRA, CDR2 YSYEKL. V lost 1 base to trimming and J lost 6 bases, with 15 bases between them. This CDR3 has 15 amino acids. The CDR3 DNA is TGCGCCAGCAGCCAAGTTAACGGTAGATCCGCTGAAGCTTTCTTT. It yields the protein CASSQVNGRSAEAFF.

The rearrangement links TRBV30 to TRBJ1-4; possible D gene TRBD1, 6 bases. This CDR3 region has 13 residues. Germline V CDR1 and CDR2: GTSNPN, SVGIG (reference sequence). V was pared by 2 bases and J by 8 bases, with 12 bases between. CDR3 DNA sequence: TGTGCCTGGAGTAAAAACAGGGACGAAAAACTGTTTTTT. As protein: CAWSKNRDEKLFF.

The chain has TRBV3-1 (or the pseudogene TRBV3-2) and TRBJ1-3, with no clear D. V lost 5 bases and J lost 4, with 15 bases in between. This CDR3 comprises 15 residues. CDR1 is LGHDT, CDR2 YNNKEL, per germline (reference sequence). In DNA, the CDR3 is TGTGCCAGCAGCGGGATAGCGGGTCCAGGAAACACCATATATTTT. Its protein product is CASSGIAGPGNTIYF.

This clone was seen a single time. The V and J genes are TRBV29-1 and TRBJ1-1; maybe TRBD1 (5 bases). CDR3 length: 12 amino acids. Germline-derived CDR1 and CDR2 are SQVTM and ANQGSEA. Trimming removed 8 bases from V and 0 bases from J, with 10 bases in between. In nucleotides, the CDR3 is TGCAGCACTGACAGCATGAACACTGAAGCTTTCTTT. It yields the protein CSTDSMNTEAFF.

This clone was detected only once. The chain combines TRBV28 with TRBJ1-6, with 8 bases that match TRBD1. With 6 bases clipped from V and 10 bases from J, the junction kept 14 bases outside the gene matches. The germline V gene encodes CDR1 MDHEN and CDR2 SYDVKM. The CDR3 has 16 residues. The CDR3 sequence: CASSGGQGQGGSPLHF. CDR3 nucleotide sequence: TGTGCCAGCAGCGGAGGCCAAGGACAGGGTGGGTCACCCCTCCACTTT. Based on the CDR3 plus reference TRBV28 and TRBJ1-6, the full variable domain is DVKVTQSSRYLVKRTGEKVFLECVQDMDHENMFWYRQDPGLGLRLIYFSYDVKMKEKGDIPEGYSVSREKKERFSLILESASTNQTSMYLCASSGGQGQGGSPLHFGNGTRLTVT.

The CDR3 here is CASSYSDRGPGNTIYF. Written as DNA, the CDR3 is TGTGCCAGCAGTTACTCGGATAGGGGGCCTGGAAACACCATATATTTT. V gene TRBV6-5 combines with J gene TRBJ1-3; 7 bases fit TRBD1. The V gene end was trimmed by 0 bases and the J gene end by 2 bases; junction bases not matched to a gene: 4. There are 16 residues in the CDR3. The germline V gene has CDR1 MNHEY and CDR2 SVGAGI.

J is TRBJ1-2 and V is TRBV7-9, with D maybe TRBD1 (5 bases). Germline V CDR1 and CDR2: SEHNR, FQNEAQ (reference sequence). The ends were cut back, 3 bases at V and 1 base at J, with 9 bases in the middle. The CDR3 extends over 14 amino acids. The CDR3 nucleotides read TGTGCCAGCAGCTTGACCAGGGTTAACTATGGCTACACCTTC. It specifies CASSLTRVNYGYTF. Full variable domain (remainder filled in from reference TRBV7-9 and TRBJ1-2): DTGVSQNPRHKITKRGQNVTFRCDPISEHNRLYWYRQTLGQGPEFLTYFQNEAQLEKSRLLSDRFSAERPKGSFSTLEIQRTEQGDSAMYLCASSLTRVNYGYTFGSGTRLTVV.

The gene calls are TRBV5-1 and TRBJ2-2; D ambiguous. Trimming took 4 bases from V and 4 from J, leaving 20 bases between them. CDR1 is SGHRS and CDR2 is YFSETQ in the germline V gene. The CDR3 totals 17 residues. The CDR3 nucleotides are TGCGCCAGCAGCCCCTTCACCCGAGCAAAGGGCACCGGGGAGCTGTTTTTT. Its protein is CASSPFTRAKGTGELFF.

The chain links TRBV7-8 to TRBJ2-7; TRBD1 agrees at 12 bases. V lost 1 base to trimming and J lost 2 bases; unmatched junction nucleotides: 3. The CDR3 spans 16 residues. Germline CDR1 SGHVS, CDR2 FQNEAQ. The CDR3 sequence is CASSLVGQGATYEQYF. As DNA, the CDR3 is TGTGCCAGCAGCTTAGTGGGACAGGGGGCAACCTACGAGCAGTACTTC.